Listed here is a single T cell receptor beta chain. The antigen is undetermined. The data were taken from a study of cytomegalovirus exposure and HLA in healthy donors. Whole-study results and caveats: When a later analysis was performed, an Asian-associated ancestry cluster reportedly had fewer N-insertions than the approximately 690-donor mean.

Trimming pared 5 bases from V and 5 bases from J, leaving 15 bases between. CDR1 is LNHDA and CDR2 is SQIVND in the germline V gene (reference sequence). This CDR3 contains 14 residues. It was with 60 Vbeta and 13 Jbeta primers that the PCR ran. TCRdb's table, derived via immunoSEQ multiplex PCR, lists solely in-frame clones and lacks some. The sample lists more than 150,000 clones; more than 75% were seen once. Sequencing was performed on PBMCs. The receptor comes from a woman aged 18-30 years in good health and CMV-seronegative. The chain is built from TRBV19 and TRBJ1-1, with D hard to call. In DNA form, the CDR3 reads TGTGCCAGTAGTCCAGGAACCTTAAGAACTGAAGCTTTCTTT. Protein: CASSPGTLRTEAFF.